The source of this T cell receptor beta chain is a study of blood T cell repertoires in COVID-19. Study-level background: Spain, Italy and the United States supplied samples that represented acute and convalescent COVID-19.

Trimming took 7 bases from V and 4 from J, leaving 17 bases between them. This CDR3 comprises 14 residues. Germline CDR1 is SGDLS and CDR2 is YYNGEE. This clone was found a few times. Sequencing used immunoSEQ multiplex PCR; TCRdb keeps in-frame clones, though not all of them. The data show fewer than 250,000 clones, with about four fifths seen just once and about 2.5% held by the top ten. The chain joins TRBV9 to TRBJ1-2; D is possibly TRBD1 (6 bases). Sequencing was done on a sample of peripheral blood. This sequence was found in a woman in her thirties or forties with active or convalescent COVID-19. CDR3 DNA sequence: TGTGCCAGCGGAAACACAGGGTGGGGCTATGGCTACACCTTC. Its protein product is CASGNTGWGYGYTF.